These T cell receptor beta chains were read from a single sample in a study of patients and donors after allogeneic stem cell transplantation. MiXCR was run by TCRdb on the RT-PCR reads, yielding one entry per CDR3 protein. The profile covers under 95,000 distinct CDR3 sequences, with less than 5% appearing a single time and roughly 2.5% taken by the ten largest. Sequenced material: blood, either unsorted or a sorted T cell fraction (not recorded which). All receptors derive from a human donor who was either an allogeneic HSCT recipient or a stem cell or donor lymphocyte infusion donor (not recorded which). It is not recorded whose cells these are; they may come from a transplant donor. CDR3s include the opening cysteine and the closing phenylalanine or tryptophan. Fields, in order: J gene, V gene, clone size, D gene, CDR3 DNA, CDR3 protein. A D gene is named only where the DNA matches it firmly. Size is omitted from some rows. Given values are once, few, many or a class for expanded clones.

j_gene: TRBJ1-1; v_gene: TRBV6-5; abundance: .; d_gene: TRBD1; CDR3nt: TGTGCCAGCAGTTCGACGGACAGGATGCTTGAAGCTTTCTTT; CDR3aa: CASSSTDRMLEAFF
j_gene: TRBJ2-1; v_gene: TRBV25-1; abundance: many; d_gene: .; CDR3nt: TGTGCCAGCAGCCCCGCGAGGGCCGTGTACAATGAGCAGTTCTTC; CDR3aa: CASSPARAVYNEQFF
j_gene: TRBJ1-1; v_gene: TRBV20-1; abundance: many; d_gene: .; CDR3nt: TGCAGTGTTGGGACTGAAGCTTTCTTT; CDR3aa: CSVGTEAFF
j_gene: TRBJ2-7; v_gene: TRBV5-1; abundance: .; d_gene: .; CDR3nt: TGCGCCAGCAGCCGCGGGGGAGGGGGCGAAGTAGAGGAGCAGTACTTC; CDR3aa: CASSRGGGGEVEEQYF
j_gene: TRBJ2-2; v_gene: TRBV6-4; abundance: many; d_gene: .; CDR3nt: TGTGCCAGCAGTCTGACGCGCGCGGGCACCGGGGAGCTGTTTTTT; CDR3aa: CASSLTRAGTGELFF
j_gene: TRBJ1-1; v_gene: TRBV20-1; abundance: many; d_gene: .; CDR3nt: TGCAGTGCTAGAGGACTCGGGGACACTGAAGCTTTCTTT; CDR3aa: CSARGLGDTEAFF
j_gene: TRBJ2-1; v_gene: TRBV11-2; abundance: many; d_gene: .; CDR3nt: TGTGCCAGCACCCGAGACAGGATAAGATTCTTC; CDR3aa: CASTRDRIRFF
j_gene: TRBJ1-1; v_gene: TRBV11-1; abundance: .; d_gene: .; CDR3nt: TGTGCCAGCAGCTTTCCCCCCCGACTCCGACCGATGAACACTGAAGCTTTCTTT; CDR3aa: CASSFPPRLRPMNTEAFF
j_gene: TRBJ2-3; v_gene: TRBV20-1; abundance: many; d_gene: TRBD1; CDR3nt: TGCAGTGCCCGGACAGGGGGGACAGATACGCAGTATTTT; CDR3aa: CSARTGGTDTQYF
j_gene: TRBJ2-7; v_gene: TRBV5-5; abundance: many; d_gene: .; CDR3nt: TGTGCCAGCAGCTTGGACAGGGAGGTGTACGAGCAGTACTTC; CDR3aa: CASSLDREVYEQYF
j_gene: TRBJ2-3; v_gene: TRBV11-2; abundance: .; d_gene: TRBD2; CDR3nt: TGTGCCAGCAGCTACTATAGGTCTAGCGGCGCAGCTAGCACAGATACGCAGTATTTT; CDR3aa: CASSYYRSSGAASTDTQYF
j_gene: TRBJ1-1; v_gene: TRBV12-3/TRBV12-4; abundance: many; d_gene: TRBD1; CDR3nt: TGTGCCAGCAGTCTACAGGGGGGCACTGAAGCTTTCTTT; CDR3aa: CASSLQGGTEAFF
j_gene: TRBJ1-4; v_gene: TRBV19; abundance: few; d_gene: TRBD1; CDR3nt: TGTGCCAGTAACAAACAGGGGGCGATGGAAAAACTGTTTTTT; CDR3aa: CASNKQGAMEKLFF
j_gene: TRBJ2-3; v_gene: TRBV30; abundance: many; d_gene: TRBD2; CDR3nt: TGTGCCTGGAGTGTTAGTAGCGGGAGGTCGGCAGATACGCAGTATTTT; CDR3aa: CAWSVSSGRSADTQYF
j_gene: TRBJ2-7; v_gene: TRBV5-1; abundance: many; d_gene: TRBD1; CDR3nt: TGCGCCAGCAGCTTGGATGGACAGGGCTTCTACGAGCAGTACTTC; CDR3aa: CASSLDGQGFYEQYF
j_gene: TRBJ2-5; v_gene: TRBV27; abundance: many; d_gene: .; CDR3nt: TGTGCCAGCAGGGGCGGGCCCCTGGGAGAGACCCAGTACTTC; CDR3aa: CASRGGPLGETQYF
j_gene: TRBJ1-2; v_gene: TRBV19; abundance: many; d_gene: .; CDR3nt: TGTGCCAGTCGCAGGGTTGGAGAGGATGGCTACACCTTC; CDR3aa: CASRRVGEDGYTF
j_gene: TRBJ2-7; v_gene: TRBV4-1; abundance: many; d_gene: TRBD2; CDR3nt: TGCGCCAGCAGCCAAGATCGCGGGGGAAGCTCCTACGAGCAGTACTTC; CDR3aa: CASSQDRGGSSYEQYF
j_gene: TRBJ1-5; v_gene: TRBV10-3; abundance: many; d_gene: .; CDR3nt: TGTGCCATCAGGAGGGACGGTAGCAATCAGCCCCAGCATTTT; CDR3aa: CAIRRDGSNQPQHF
j_gene: TRBJ2-2; v_gene: TRBV7-9; abundance: many; d_gene: TRBD2; CDR3nt: TGTGCCAGCAGGGGACTAGCGGGAAACACCGGGGAGCTGTTTTTT; CDR3aa: CASRGLAGNTGELFF
j_gene: TRBJ2-1; v_gene: TRBV2; abundance: .; d_gene: .; CDR3nt: TGTGCCAGCACCGAGAGGTGGGTATACAATGAGCAGTTCTTC; CDR3aa: CASTERWVYNEQFF
j_gene: TRBJ1-1; v_gene: TRBV4-1; abundance: few; d_gene: TRBD1; CDR3nt: TGCGCCAGCAGTCCCAGGGGGCGAATAGGTCCCGGCACTGAAGCTTTCTTT; CDR3aa: CASSPRGRIGPGTEAFF
j_gene: TRBJ1-1; v_gene: TRBV4-2; abundance: many; d_gene: .; CDR3nt: TGTGCCAGCAGCCAAGATGCCGGACGTCAGGCCGAAGCTTTCTTT; CDR3aa: CASSQDAGRQAEAFF
j_gene: TRBJ2-2; v_gene: TRBV7-8; abundance: many; d_gene: .; CDR3nt: TGTGCCAGCAGGCCCTTAGGGGCTCACCAATACTCTGGGGGCACCGGGGAGCTGTTTTTT; CDR3aa: CASRPLGAHQYSGGTGELFF
j_gene: TRBJ1-1; v_gene: TRBV12-3/TRBV12-4; abundance: many; d_gene: TRBD1; CDR3nt: TGTGCCAGCAGTTTAAGGGACAGGGAAGCTTTCTTT; CDR3aa: CASSLRDREAFF
j_gene: TRBJ1-4; v_gene: TRBV30; abundance: few; d_gene: TRBD1; CDR3nt: TGTGCCTGGAGCCCGGGACAGGGGCCAAAACTGTTTTTT; CDR3aa: CAWSPGQGPKLFF
j_gene: TRBJ2-1; v_gene: TRBV7-9; abundance: many; d_gene: .; CDR3nt: TGTGCCAGCAGCCTGGACGGAGCGCCCCACAATGAGCAGTTCTTC; CDR3aa: CASSLDGAPHNEQFF
j_gene: TRBJ2-3; v_gene: TRBV27; abundance: .; d_gene: .; CDR3nt: TGTGCCAGCAGTTCCGGTTGGGTTGACACAGATACGCAGTATTTT; CDR3aa: CASSSGWVDTDTQYF
j_gene: TRBJ1-3; v_gene: TRBV3-1; abundance: few; d_gene: .; CDR3nt: TGTGCCAGCAGCAATCCCCCTTTAACTGGAAACACCATATATTTT; CDR3aa: CASSNPPLTGNTIYF
j_gene: TRBJ1-5; v_gene: TRBV12-3/TRBV12-4; abundance: many; d_gene: .; CDR3nt: TGTGCCAGCACCCTGTGGGATCAGCCCCAGCATTTT; CDR3aa: CASTLWDQPQHF
j_gene: TRBJ2-5; v_gene: TRBV11-2; abundance: few; d_gene: .; CDR3nt: TGTGCCAGCAGCCGTTTTCCTGGACCGAGCCAAGAGACCCAGTACTTC; CDR3aa: CASSRFPGPSQETQYF
j_gene: TRBJ1-2; v_gene: TRBV28; abundance: many; d_gene: .; CDR3nt: TGTGCCACTCTCCTTCTCTATGGCTACACCTTC; CDR3aa: CATLLLYGYTF
j_gene: TRBJ2-7; v_gene: TRBV11-2; abundance: .; d_gene: .; CDR3nt: TGTGCCAGCAGCCCCCCGACTGCGCCGTGGAACGAGCAGTACTTC; CDR3aa: CASSPPTAPWNEQYF
j_gene: TRBJ2-6; v_gene: TRBV7-8; abundance: .; d_gene: TRBD1; CDR3nt: TGTGCCAGCAGCTCGAGGGGGCGGTCTGGGGCCAACGTCCTGACTTTC; CDR3aa: CASSSRGRSGANVLTF
j_gene: TRBJ2-1; v_gene: TRBV20-1; abundance: many; d_gene: TRBD2; CDR3nt: TGCAGTGCTAGAGATCTTCAAGCGGGGGGCTTCTACAATGAGCAGTTCTTC; CDR3aa: CSARDLQAGGFYNEQFF
j_gene: TRBJ1-1; v_gene: TRBV29-1; abundance: many; d_gene: .; CDR3nt: TGCAGCAGTGGGACGGGGAACACTGAAGCTTTCTTT; CDR3aa: CSSGTGNTEAFF
j_gene: TRBJ2-1; v_gene: TRBV28; abundance: many; d_gene: .; CDR3nt: TGTGCCAGCGTTTCGTCTGTGGTCAATGAGCAGTTCTTC; CDR3aa: CASVSSVVNEQFF
j_gene: TRBJ2-1; v_gene: TRBV14; abundance: few; d_gene: .; CDR3nt: TGTGCCAGCAGCCAAGTCGACAGGTTGAATGAGCAGTTCTTC; CDR3aa: CASSQVDRLNEQFF
j_gene: TRBJ2-3; v_gene: TRBV7-7; abundance: many; d_gene: .; CDR3nt: TGTGCTAGCAGCTTAGCCCCTATGGATACGCAGTATTTT; CDR3aa: CASSLAPMDTQYF
j_gene: TRBJ1-2; v_gene: TRBV2; abundance: many; d_gene: .; CDR3nt: TGTGCCAGCAGTGAAGTGCGGCGGCAGTTCGCCTACACCTTC; CDR3aa: CASSEVRRQFAYTF
j_gene: TRBJ2-1; v_gene: TRBV15; abundance: many; d_gene: .; CDR3nt: TGTGCCACCAGCAGAGTGGGATCCAAGACATATGAGCAGTTCTTC; CDR3aa: CATSRVGSKTYEQFF
j_gene: TRBJ2-5; v_gene: TRBV10-1; abundance: many; d_gene: .; CDR3nt: TGCGCCAGCAGTGAGTCCCTAGGACGTCCGCAAGAGACCCAGTACTTC; CDR3aa: CASSESLGRPQETQYF
j_gene: TRBJ2-3; v_gene: TRBV2; abundance: many; d_gene: TRBD2; CDR3nt: TGTGCCAGCAGTACGGGGGGGGTCCCAGATACGCAGTATTTT; CDR3aa: CASSTGGVPDTQYF
j_gene: TRBJ2-4; v_gene: TRBV5-1; abundance: many; d_gene: TRBD1; CDR3nt: TGCGCCAGCAGCCCCGGACAGGGCTTAGGACGCATTCAGTACTTC; CDR3aa: CASSPGQGLGRIQYF
j_gene: TRBJ1-1; v_gene: TRBV20-1; abundance: many; d_gene: .; CDR3nt: TGCAGTGCTCCAGGGAATTTGGACACTGAAGCTTTCTTT; CDR3aa: CSAPGNLDTEAFF
j_gene: TRBJ2-5; v_gene: TRBV18; abundance: .; d_gene: .; CDR3nt: TGTGCCAGCTCACCGACTAACCAAGAGACCCAGTACTTC; CDR3aa: CASSPTNQETQYF
j_gene: TRBJ2-3; v_gene: TRBV24-1; abundance: many; d_gene: TRBD2; CDR3nt: TGTGCCACCAGTGAGGCTTTGCGGGGGGGCGGCGATACGCAGTATTTT; CDR3aa: CATSEALRGGGDTQYF